A single TCR beta chain is shown here with its context. No antigen is known for it. Per-nucleotide qualities are absent, and no much larger clonotype sits a single base away. Reading the germline V gene (reference sequence) gives CDR1 DFQATT and CDR2 SNEGSKA. The CDR3 contains 13 residues, cysteine and phenylalanine counted. Kept here is only the CDR3 DNA, which spans 39 bases and is read in frame from base 1. Trimmed from V: 1 base; trimmed from J: 1 base; junction bases lacking a gene match: 0. This sample was taken from a study of T cells in Graves' hyperthyroidism and ophthalmopathy (dated by TCRdb to between 2018 and 2020). Looking at the study overall: Peripheral blood samples were taken at the time of initial diagnosis, prior to any treatment. Whether ophthalmopathy could be predicted prospectively was tested in an independent validation cohort made up of about 20 hyperthyroidism patients plus 17 patients who later progressed to ophthalmopathy. The roughly 91 discovery patients were randomly divided into training and test sets at a 7:3 ratio. To identify distinguishing TCR V-J signatures, a discovery cohort of around 100 patients was used, comprising roughly 45 with Graves' ophthalmopathy and roughly 60 with stable Graves' hyperthyroidism. After sampling, hyperthyroidism patients received methimazole starting at 30 mg daily, and ophthalmopathy patients received high-dose intravenous methylprednisolone. Thyroid tissue and blood T-cell repertoires from several Graves' hyperthyroidism patients were also compared in the study. According to the paper, TCR Vbeta CDR3 sequencing was carried out on about 140 peripheral blood samples, which came from under 50 ophthalmopathy, roughly 75 hyperthyroidism and approximately 17 progressor patients. Study-level results and caveats: A model built on a 13 V-J signature distinguished ophthalmopathy from stable hyperthyroidism, reaching 85% to 90% sensitivity and 81.08% specificity in cross-validation and 80%/75% in testing. During validation, the model predicted progression to ophthalmopathy a median of around six months ahead of onset, with more than 60% sensitivity and under 85% specificity. Sample size was not statistically predetermined, and blinding of investigators to group allocation was not performed. Blood samples also contained most of the expanded thyroid clonotypes (frequency above 0.001), which suggests that blood repertoires may reflect thyroid immune responses.

TCR beta CDR3 regions were amplified from RNA transcripts. The first round of RT-PCR for the TCR CDR3 was performed with the HTBI primer set and the Qiagen OneStep RT-PCR kit. The libraries were constructed in a second round of multiplex PCR and then size-selected and purified. Paired-end sequencing of the libraries was performed with 100 bp reads on an Illumina HiSeq2000. The paper's data handling went like this. SOAPnuke was used to process the raw data, removing reads that contained adapters or uncalled bases, had a mean Phred below 15, or lacked an exact match to the constant primer or identifier. High-quality paired reads were merged with COPE v1.2.5, and unique nucleotide sequences were defined as clonotypes. MiTCR v1.1 was used to align clonotypes to the IMGT TRBV, TRBD and TRBJ reference segments. Analysis was restricted to V-J combinations with a frequency above 0.0001, which covered 98% to 99.2% of repertoires. The TCS score was defined as the ratio of F50 (clonal expansion) to E x V (chaos), calculated using BLOSUM62-based TCRdist between CDR3 peptides within each V-J. Welch's t-statistics and random forest reduced several hundred V-J features to around 14, which were used in a naive Bayes classifier (R e1071). TCRdb reworked the public reads: Q25 trimming with fastp, MiXCR clone assembly, productive beta chains retained. One record per CDR3 amino acid sequence lists the most common genes and DNA. The V and J calls, along with clone size, are taken from TCRdb and not from the paper's own processing. The sample yields about 560,000 distinct CDR3 sequences; around 15% were counted once. The ten biggest clones cover 15% to 20% of the sample.

Stable Graves' hyperthyroidism was defined as the absence of progression to ophthalmopathy over 18 months of follow-up. Hyperthyroidism patients were aged 18 to 65 years and newly diagnosed, with disease duration of less than 2 months. The study excluded patients with uncontrolled infections, other autoimmune diseases, pregnancy or lactation. Diagnoses were established on the basis of clinical symptoms, serum thyroxine and TRAb, thyroid ultrasound, and orbital computed tomography. PBMCs were separated from 10 ml of fresh peripheral blood using Ficoll-Paque density gradient centrifugation. Trizol reagent was used to extract total RNA, and RNA quality was then checked on an Agilent 2100 Bioanalyzer.

The sequence came from a woman aged 18-35 years with Graves' hyperthyroidism. Sequencing was performed on blood. Recombination connected TRBV20-1 to TRBJ2-7; 8 junctional bases match TRBD1. The base sequence is TGCAGTGCTAGAGGACAGGGGTCCTACGAGCAGTACTTC. This is translated as CSARGQGSYEQYF.